A single TCR beta chain is shown here with its context. Its specificity is not known. The data are from a study of T cell responses to AZD1222 COVID-19 vaccine. Overall study: Second-dose groups at about 4 or about 12 weeks were pooled.

General study points: Increases in Spike-specific TCR breadth and depth were seen after two AZD1222 doses.

From germline, CDR1 is MNHEY and CDR2 SVGAGI. Trimming shortened V by 3 bases and J by 4 bases, and 10 bases separated the two germline ends. This CDR3 is built from 14 residues. Data came from immunoSEQ multiplex PCR; TCRdb stores just in-frame clones and leaves some out. The sample records some 54,000 clones, 70% to 90% being singletons. The gene calls are TRBV6-5 and TRBJ1-5, with a weak D call TRBD1 (6 bases). Sequenced material: peripheral blood, taken on day 0 of AZD1222 vaccination. The source of this sequence is an adult in good health. The CDR3 DNA follows: TGTGCCAGCAGTTATCACAGGGAAAATCAGCCCCAGCATTTT. Its protein product is CASSYHRENQPQHF.